This TCR beta chain originates from a study of blood T cells in healthy people across ages. Study results and limitations: Estimated diversity, derived from one million T cells, was regarded as an underestimate. Roughly linear declines in TCR beta diversity per million T cells occurred with age.

The CDR3 consists of 12 residues. Trimming shortened V by 2 bases and J by 4 bases, and 6 bases separated the two germline ends. From germline, CDR1 is SGHAT and CDR2 FQNNGV. With a J-beta primer mix and a sample-barcoded 5' primer, a second PCR ran about 7 to 11 cycles. Each CDR3 protein is one row after TCRdb ran MiXCR on the 5' RACE reads. The table records 550,000 to 800,000 distinct CDR3 sequences, roughly 32% of them present only once. This clonotype was recorded many times. Its antigen is not known. The rearrangement joins TRBV11-2 to TRBJ2-7; D gene uncertain. The sample was blood. The sequence was collected from a woman aged 80 or over in good health. CDR3 in DNA: TGTGCCAGCAGCTTAATGGGATACGAGCAGTACTTC. It encodes CASSLMGYEQYF. Full variable domain (missing parts from reference TRBV11-2 and TRBJ2-7): EAGVAQSPRYKIIEKRQSVAFWCNPISGHATLYWYQQILGQGPKLLIQFQNNGVVDDSQLPKDRFSAERLKGVDSTLKIQPAKLEDSAVYLCASSLMGYEQYFGPGTRLTVT.